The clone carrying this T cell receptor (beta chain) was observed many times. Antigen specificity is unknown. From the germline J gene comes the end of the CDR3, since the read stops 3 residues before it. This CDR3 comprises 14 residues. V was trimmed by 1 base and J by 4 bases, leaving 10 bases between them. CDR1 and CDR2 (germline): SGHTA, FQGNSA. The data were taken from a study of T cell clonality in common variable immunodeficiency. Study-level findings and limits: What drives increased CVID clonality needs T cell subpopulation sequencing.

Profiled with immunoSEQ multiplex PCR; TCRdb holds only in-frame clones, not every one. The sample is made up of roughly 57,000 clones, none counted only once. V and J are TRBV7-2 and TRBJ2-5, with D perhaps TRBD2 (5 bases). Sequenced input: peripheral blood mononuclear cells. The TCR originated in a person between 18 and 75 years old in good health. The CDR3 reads CTSSLVASPETQYF. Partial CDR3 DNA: TGTACCAGCAGCTTAGTGGCTAGCCCAGAGACC.